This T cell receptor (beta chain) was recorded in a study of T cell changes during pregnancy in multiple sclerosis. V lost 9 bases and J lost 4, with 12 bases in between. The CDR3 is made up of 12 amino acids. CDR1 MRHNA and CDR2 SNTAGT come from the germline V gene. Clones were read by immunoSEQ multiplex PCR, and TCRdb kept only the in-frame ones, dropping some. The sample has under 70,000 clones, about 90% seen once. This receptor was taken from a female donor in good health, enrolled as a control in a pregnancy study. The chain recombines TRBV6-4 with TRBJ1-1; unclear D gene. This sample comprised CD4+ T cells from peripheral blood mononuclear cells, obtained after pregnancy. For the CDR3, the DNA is TGTGCCAGTCGCGGGCCCGGCACTGAAGCTTTCTTT. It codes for CASRGPGTEAFF.